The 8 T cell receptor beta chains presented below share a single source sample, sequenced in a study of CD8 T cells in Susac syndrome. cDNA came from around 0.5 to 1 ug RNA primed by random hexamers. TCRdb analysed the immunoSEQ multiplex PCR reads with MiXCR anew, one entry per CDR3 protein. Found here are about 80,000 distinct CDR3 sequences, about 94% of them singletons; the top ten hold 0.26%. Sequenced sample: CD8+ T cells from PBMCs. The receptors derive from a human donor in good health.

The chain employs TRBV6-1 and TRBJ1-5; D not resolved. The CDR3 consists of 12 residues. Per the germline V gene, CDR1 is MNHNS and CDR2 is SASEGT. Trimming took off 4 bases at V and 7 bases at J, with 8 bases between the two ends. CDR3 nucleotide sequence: TGTGCCAGCAGTGTAGGCGGGCAGCCCCAGCATTTT. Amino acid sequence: CASSVGGQPQHF.

The CDR3 DNA reads as TGCGCCAGCAGCTTGGAGATAAATGAAAAACTGTTTTTT. Its protein product is CASSLEINEKLFF. The rearrangement joins TRBV5-1 to TRBJ1-4, with no clear D. Germline CDR1 is SGHRS and CDR2 is YFSETQ. The CDR3 loop spans 13 amino acids. Between the trimmed V and J ends, which lost 0 bases and 5 bases, there was a span of 5 bases.

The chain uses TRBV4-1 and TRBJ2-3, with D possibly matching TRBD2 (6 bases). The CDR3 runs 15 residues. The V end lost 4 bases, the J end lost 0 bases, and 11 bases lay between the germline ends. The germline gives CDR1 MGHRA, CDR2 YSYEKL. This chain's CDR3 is CASSRTSPSTDTQYF. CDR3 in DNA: TGCGCCAGCAGCCGAACTAGCCCTAGCACAGATACGCAGTATTTT.

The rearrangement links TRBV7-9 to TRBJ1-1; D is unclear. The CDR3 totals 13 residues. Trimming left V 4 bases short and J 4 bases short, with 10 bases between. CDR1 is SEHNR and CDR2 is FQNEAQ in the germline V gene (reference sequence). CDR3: CASSSTEGTEAFF. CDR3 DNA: TGTGCCAGCAGCTCCACCGAGGGCACTGAAGCTTTCTTT.

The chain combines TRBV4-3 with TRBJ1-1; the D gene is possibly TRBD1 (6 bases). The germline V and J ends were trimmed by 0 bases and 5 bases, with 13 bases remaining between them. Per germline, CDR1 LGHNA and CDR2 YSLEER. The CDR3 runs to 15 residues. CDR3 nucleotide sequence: TGCGCCAGCAGCCAAGATGGCAGGGGATCGACTGAAGCTTTCTTT. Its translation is CASSQDGRGSTEAFF.

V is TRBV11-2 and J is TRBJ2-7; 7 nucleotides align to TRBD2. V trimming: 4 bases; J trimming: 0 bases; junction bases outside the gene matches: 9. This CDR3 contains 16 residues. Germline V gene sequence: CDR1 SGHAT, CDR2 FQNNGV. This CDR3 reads CASSSWPRTSSYEQYV. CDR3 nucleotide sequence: TGTGCCAGCAGCTCCTGGCCCCGGACTAGCTCCTACGAGCAGTACGTC.

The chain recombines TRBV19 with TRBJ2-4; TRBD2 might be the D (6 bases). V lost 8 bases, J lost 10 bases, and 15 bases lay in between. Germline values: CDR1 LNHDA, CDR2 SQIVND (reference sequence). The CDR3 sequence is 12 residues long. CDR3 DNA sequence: TGTGCCAGTGATGGAGGAGGGGAGATTCAGTACTTC. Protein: CASDGGGEIQYF.

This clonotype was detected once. CDR3 coding DNA: TGCGCCAGCAGCCAAGTATCAGGCGAAAAACTGTTTTTT. Its protein product is CASSQVSGEKLFF. The chain is built from TRBV4-1 and TRBJ1-4, with D hard to call. Looked up from germline, CDR1 is MGHRA and CDR2 is YSYEKL. Deletions cut 1 base from V and 8 bases from J, with 8 bases between. There are 13 residues in the CDR3.